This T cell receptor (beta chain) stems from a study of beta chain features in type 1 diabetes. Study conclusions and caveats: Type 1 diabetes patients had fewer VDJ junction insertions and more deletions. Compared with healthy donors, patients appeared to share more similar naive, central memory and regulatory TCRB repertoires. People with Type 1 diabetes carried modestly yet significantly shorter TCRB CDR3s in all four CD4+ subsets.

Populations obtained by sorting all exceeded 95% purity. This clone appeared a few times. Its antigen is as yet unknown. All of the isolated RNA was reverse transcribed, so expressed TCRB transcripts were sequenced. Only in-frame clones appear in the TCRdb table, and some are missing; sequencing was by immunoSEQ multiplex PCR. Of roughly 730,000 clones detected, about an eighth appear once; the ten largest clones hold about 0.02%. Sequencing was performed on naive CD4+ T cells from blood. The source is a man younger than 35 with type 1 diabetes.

CDR3 bases: TGTGCCAGCTCACCGGGACGGGAGTATGGCTACACCTTC. This codes for CASSPGREYGYTF. The chain couples TRBV18 to TRBJ1-2, with D perhaps matching TRBD1 (5 bases). This CDR3 has 13 residues. Germline V gives CDR1 KGHSH, CDR2 LQKENI. V lost 3 bases and J 5 bases, leaving 10 bases between the germline ends.